This paragraph covers one T cell receptor (beta chain) sequence. Which antigen it targets is not known. One base away there is no much larger clone; base qualities are not given. This record belongs to a study of T cells in Graves' hyperthyroidism and ophthalmopathy (dated by TCRdb to between 2018 and 2021). Looking at the study overall: Peripheral blood samples were taken at initial diagnosis, before any treatment was given. In about six Graves' hyperthyroidism patients, the study also compared T-cell repertoires from thyroid tissue with T-cell repertoires from blood. The 85 to 100 discovery patients were divided at random into training and test sets in a 7:3 ratio. To identify TCR V-J signatures that set the groups apart, the researchers used a discovery cohort of 100 patients, made up of roughly 45 with Graves' ophthalmopathy and 57 with stable Graves' hyperthyroidism. Once sampling was done, hyperthyroidism patients were given methimazole at a starting dose of 30 mg daily, whereas ophthalmopathy patients were given high-dose intravenous methylprednisolone. Whether ophthalmopathy could be predicted prospectively was tested in an independent validation cohort made up of roughly 19 hyperthyroidism patients plus 17 patients who later progressed to ophthalmopathy. The paper reports TCR Vbeta CDR3 sequencing of over 120 peripheral blood samples: approximately 41 ophthalmopathy, under 85 hyperthyroidism and around 17 progressor patients.

A patient counted as having stable Graves' hyperthyroidism if no progression to ophthalmopathy occurred over 18 months of follow-up. The hyperthyroidism patients were between 18 and 65 years old and newly diagnosed, with a disease duration of less than 2 months. Exclusion was applied to patients with uncontrolled infections, other autoimmune diseases, pregnancy or lactation. Diagnoses were established on the basis of clinical symptoms, serum thyroxine and TRAb, thyroid ultrasound, and orbital computed tomography. PBMCs were separated from around 9.1 ml of fresh peripheral blood using Ficoll-Paque density gradient centrifugation. Total RNA was extracted with Trizol reagent, and quality was checked on an Agilent 2100 Bioanalyzer. TCR beta CDR3 regions were amplified from RNA transcripts. For the first round of RT-PCR on the TCR CDR3, the HTBI primer set was used together with the Qiagen OneStep RT-PCR kit. Libraries were constructed in a second round of multiplex PCR, after which size selection and purification were performed. The libraries were sequenced on an Illumina HiSeq2000 using paired-end 100 bp reads. The authors processed their data as follows. SOAPnuke was used to process the raw data, with reads discarded if the reads contained adapters or uncalled bases, had a mean Phred below 15, or lacked an exact constant-primer or identifier match. COPE v1.2.5 was used to merge high-quality paired reads, and clonotypes were defined as unique nucleotide sequences. MiTCR v1.1 was used to align clonotypes to the IMGT TRBV, TRBD and TRBJ reference segments. Analysis was restricted to V-J combinations with a frequency above 0.0001, which covered 98% to 99.2% of repertoires. The TCS score was defined as the ratio of F50 (clonal expansion) to E x V (chaos), calculated using BLOSUM62-based TCRdist between CDR3 peptides within each V-J. Welch's t-statistics and random forest reduced roughly 540 V-J features to 10 to 15, which were used in a naive Bayes classifier (R e1071). TCRdb itself trimmed the public reads at Q25 with fastp, ran MiXCR and retained productive beta chains. One record per CDR3 amino acid sequence lists the most common genes and DNA. TCRdb's processing, not the authors' own work, is the source of the V and J calls. The sample records 500,000 to 600,000 distinct CDR3 sequences, over 15% of which are singletons. The ten largest account for around 18% of the sample.

Overall study results and their limits: Most expanded thyroid clonotypes (frequency above 0.001) were also found in blood, which suggests that blood repertoires may mirror thyroid immune responses. Sample size was not statistically predetermined, and investigators were not blinded to group allocation. In validation, the model predicted progression to ophthalmopathy a median of about 6.5 months before onset, with 65% to 71% sensitivity and roughly 77% specificity. A 13 V-J signature model separated ophthalmopathy from stable hyperthyroidism, with around 90% sensitivity and 81.08% specificity in cross-validation and 80%/75% in testing.

The cysteine opens and the phenylalanine closes a CDR3 of 13 amino acids. This entry keeps only the CDR3 DNA: 39 bases, framed from base 1. From the germline V gene, CDR1 is SQVTM and CDR2 is ANQGSEA. After removal of 5 bases from V and 2 bases from J, the junction retains 6 bases not matched to a gene. Sequenced material: blood. The V and J segments used are TRBV29-1 and TRBJ2-7, and 7 bases in between align with TRBD1. This TCR was sampled from a woman aged 18 to 35 with Graves' hyperthyroidism. The encoded CDR3 is CSVSLTGPYEQYF. The sequenced DNA is TGCAGCGTTTCCCTGACAGGGCCCTACGAGCAGTACTTC.